The source of this T cell receptor beta chain is a study of cytomegalovirus exposure and HLA in healthy donors. Study outcomes and limitations: Later work showed greater clonal expansion in HLA-associated TCR beta chains than in equally common others. In a later analysis, V- and J-gene trimming of beta chains associated with a DCLRE1C missense variant, replicated independently.

PCR employed 60 Vbeta and 13 Jbeta primers. Some clones are missing from TCRdb's copy, which holds only in-frame ones; the method was immunoSEQ multiplex PCR. The sample records 110,000 to 150,000 clones, around 80% being singletons. The CDR3 is 16 residues long. V gave up 4 bases and J gave up 2 bases; unmatched junction bases: 5. CDR1 SGHNT and CDR2 YYREEE come from the germline V gene (reference sequence). Donors showed nominal health when sampled, although they likely had unrecorded immune exposures. As concerns this clone: As yet, its antigen is unknown.

What was sequenced was PBMCs. This chain uses TRBV5-4 with TRBJ1-3; 11 positions agree with TRBD1. This clonotype originated in a man aged 30 to 39 in good health and CMV-seronegative. CDR3 nucleotides: TGTGCCAGCAGCCCGGGACAGGGGGTCGCTGGAAACACCATATATTTT. Translating it yields CASSPGQGVAGNTIYF.